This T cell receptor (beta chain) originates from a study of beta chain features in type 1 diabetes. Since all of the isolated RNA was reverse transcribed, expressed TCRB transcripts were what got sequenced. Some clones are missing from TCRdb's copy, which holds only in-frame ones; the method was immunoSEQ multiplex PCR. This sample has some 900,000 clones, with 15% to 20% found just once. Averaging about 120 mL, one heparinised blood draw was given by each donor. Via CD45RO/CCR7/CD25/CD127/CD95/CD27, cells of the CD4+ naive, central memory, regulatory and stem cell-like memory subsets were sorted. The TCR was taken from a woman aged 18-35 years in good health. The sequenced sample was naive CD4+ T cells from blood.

The DNA of the CDR3 is TGCGCCAGCAGCCAAGGGGTAGTGCAGGGCATTTATCAGCCCCAGCATTTT. As protein: CASSQGVVQGIYQPQHF. The rearrangement uses TRBV4-3 and TRBJ1-5; D is possibly TRBD1 (5 bases). V lost 1 base and J lost 5, with 18 bases in between. The CDR3 is 17 amino acids. CDR1 is LGHNA, CDR2 YSLEER, per germline.